This is a list of T cell receptor beta chains from one sample in a study of blood T cell repertoires in COVID-19. Sequenced by immunoSEQ multiplex PCR; TCRdb stores in-frame clones only, minus some. The sample includes hundreds of thousands of clones, more than 70% of them seen just once. Source material: peripheral blood. All receptors derive from a woman in her 70s with COVID-19, enrolled during active disease. Each CDR3 is given with its conserved first and last residue. D genes are given only for firm matches.

j_call v_call d_call cdr3_nt cdr3_aa
TRBJ2-1 TRBV2 TRBD2 TGTGCCAACGCGGGACTAGCGGGGGGGTCCTCCTACAATGAGCAGTTCTTC CANAGLAGGSSYNEQFF
TRBJ2-2 TRBV24-1 TRBD1 TGTGCCACCAGTGAGACGGCAGGGGGAACCGGGGAGCTGTTTTTT CATSETAGGTGELFF
TRBJ2-1 TRBV7-2 TRBD2 TGTGCCAGCAGCCCGAGCGGGGGGATTTCCTACAATGAGCAGTTCTTC CASSPSGGISYNEQFF
TRBJ1-2 TRBV5-8 TRBD1 TGTGCCAGCAGCTTGGGGACAGGGAGCTATGGCTACACCTTC CASSLGTGSYGYTF
TRBJ1-2 TRBV5-1 TRBD1 TGCGCCAGCAGCTTGGAACAGGGGTCTGGCTACACCTTC CASSLEQGSGYTF
TRBJ1-1 TRBV27 TRBD1 TGTGCCAGCAGGGACAGGGGGCGGACTGAAGCTTTCTTT CASRDRGRTEAFF
TRBJ1-1 TRBV29-1 NA TGCAGCGTTATTCGGGGGGGATCCGAAGGGCACACTGAAGCTTTCTTT CSVIRGGSEGHTEAFF
TRBJ2-3 TRBV5-6 NA TGTGCCAGCAGCATCTTTACAGATACGCAGTATTTT CASSIFTDTQYF
TRBJ1-4 TRBV12-3/TRBV12-4 NA TGTGCCAGCCGCAGAGGGCTTAATGAAAAACTGTTTTTT CASRRGLNEKLFF
TRBJ1-1 TRBV9 TRBD1 TGTGCCAGCAGCGCCACAGGGGACACTGAAGCTTTCTTT CASSATGDTEAFF
TRBJ1-2 TRBV19 NA TGTGCCAGTAGTTTCTCGGGTGGTAGGTATGGCTACACCTTC CASSFSGGRYGYTF
TRBJ2-1 TRBV27 TRBD2 TGTGCCAGCAGTTTATCCACTAGCGGGGGGGCCAGGTACAATGAGCAGTTCTTC CASSLSTSGGARYNEQFF
TRBJ1-2 TRBV5-8 TRBD1 TGTGCCAGCAGCTTATTATATGGACAGGGGGCTTCCTATGGCTACACCTTC CASSLLYGQGASYGYTF
TRBJ1-1 TRBV27 NA TGTGCCAGCAGTTTACACAGGGCGGGGGCTGAAGCTTTCTTT CASSLHRAGAEAFF
TRBJ1-6 TRBV6-5 TRBD1 TGTGCCAGCAGCTTATCGGGACAGGGGGTGTCACCCCTCCACTTT CASSLSGQGVSPLHF
TRBJ1-6 TRBV7-6 NA TGTGCCCGCTCCTATAATTCACCCCTCCACTTT CARSYNSPLHF